This entry lists 3 T cell receptor beta chains sequenced from one sample in a study of cytomegalovirus exposure and HLA in healthy donors. PCR primers comprised 60 Vbeta and 13 Jbeta primers. TCRdb's table, derived via immunoSEQ multiplex PCR, lists solely in-frame clones and lacks some. Among about 230,000 clones listed, 70% to 85% were seen once. Sample: PBMCs. The receptors here all came from a woman aged 60-75 years in good health and CMV-seropositive.

This clone was observed a few times. The chain has TRBV30 and TRBJ1-5; TRBD1 agrees at 8 bases. The CDR3 sequence is 14 residues long. Unmatched junction bases numbered 10, after V lost 8 bases and J lost 4 bases. In germline, CDR1 is GTSNPN, CDR2 SVGIG (reference sequence). The CDR3: CAGEWTGLNQPQHF. Written as DNA, the CDR3 is TGTGCCGGCGAGTGGACAGGGTTAAATCAGCCCCAGCATTTT.

The gene calls are TRBV9 and TRBJ1-2, with a weak D call TRBD1 (6 bases). CDR1 and CDR2 (germline): SGDLS, YYNGEE. Trimming cost V 0 bases and J 6 bases, with 9 bases left between them. The CDR3 loop spans 13 amino acids. CDR3 bases: TGTGCCAGCAGCGTAGGAGCAGGGGATGGCTACACCTTC. It specifies CASSVGAGDGYTF.

This sequence joins TRBV5-5 and TRBJ1-2; 9 nucleotides match TRBD1. The CDR3 length is 17 residues. Trimming took 0 bases from V and 8 from J; bases not matched to a gene: 14. Germline CDR1 and CDR2: SGHKS and YYEKEE (reference sequence). This CDR3 is CASSLVSTGGYLLGYTF. CDR3 nucleotide sequence: TGTGCCAGCAGCTTGGTCTCGACAGGGGGGTATCTATTGGGCTACACCTTC.